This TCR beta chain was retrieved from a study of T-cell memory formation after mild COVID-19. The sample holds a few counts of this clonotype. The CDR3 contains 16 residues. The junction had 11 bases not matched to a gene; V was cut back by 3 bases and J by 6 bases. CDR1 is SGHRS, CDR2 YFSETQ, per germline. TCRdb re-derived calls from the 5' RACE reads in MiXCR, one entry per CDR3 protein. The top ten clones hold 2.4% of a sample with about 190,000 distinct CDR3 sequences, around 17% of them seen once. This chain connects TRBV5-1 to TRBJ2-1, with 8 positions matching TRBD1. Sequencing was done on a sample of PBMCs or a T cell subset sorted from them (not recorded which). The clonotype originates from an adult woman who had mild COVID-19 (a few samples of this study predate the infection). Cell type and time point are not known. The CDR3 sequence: CASSSTGAAGSNEQFF. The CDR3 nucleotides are TGCGCCAGCAGCTCGACAGGGGCGGCGGGTTCCAATGAGCAGTTCTTC.